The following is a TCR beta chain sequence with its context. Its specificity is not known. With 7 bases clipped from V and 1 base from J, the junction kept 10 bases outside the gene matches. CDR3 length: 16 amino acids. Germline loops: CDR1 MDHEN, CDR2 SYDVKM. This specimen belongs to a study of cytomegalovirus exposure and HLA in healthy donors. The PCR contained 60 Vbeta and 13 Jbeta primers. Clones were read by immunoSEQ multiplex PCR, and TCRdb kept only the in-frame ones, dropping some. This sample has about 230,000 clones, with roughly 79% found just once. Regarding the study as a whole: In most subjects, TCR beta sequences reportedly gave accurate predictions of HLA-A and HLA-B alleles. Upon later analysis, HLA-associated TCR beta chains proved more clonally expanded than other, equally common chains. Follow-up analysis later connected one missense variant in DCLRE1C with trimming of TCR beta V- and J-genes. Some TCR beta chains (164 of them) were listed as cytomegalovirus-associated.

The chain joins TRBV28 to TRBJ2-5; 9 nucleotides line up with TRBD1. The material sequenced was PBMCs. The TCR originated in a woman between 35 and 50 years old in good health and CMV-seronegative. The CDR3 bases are TGTGCCAGCACCCCCCCCGTGACAGGGGGCCAAGAGACCCAGTACTTC. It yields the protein CASTPPVTGGQETQYF. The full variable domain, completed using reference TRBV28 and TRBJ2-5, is DVKVTQSSRYLVKRTGEKVFLECVQDMDHENMFWYRQDPGLGLRLIYFSYDVKMKEKGDIPEGYSVSREKKERFSLILESASTNQTSMYLCASTPPVTGGQETQYFGPGTRLLVL.